A single sample is the source of the 18 T cell receptor beta chains below, sequenced in a study of blood T cell repertoires in COVID-19. Using immunoSEQ multiplex PCR, the repertoire was profiled, and TCRdb retains in-frame clones only, with some absent. The table has under 350,000 clones, roughly 85% seen once. Sequencing was carried out using PBMCs or T cells enriched from blood (not recorded which). The source of these receptors is a woman aged 35 to 49 with acute COVID-19.

The CDR3 spells CATRGQGLGETQYF. In DNA form, the CDR3 reads TGTGCCACCAGGGGGCAGGGACTAGGGGAGACCCAGTACTTC. The chain is built from TRBV15 and TRBJ2-5, with TRBD2 identical over 8 bases. The CDR3 contains 14 residues. Trimming cost V 6 bases and J 5 bases; bases outside gene matches: 8. Germline assignment: CDR1 LNHNV and CDR2 YYDKDF (reference sequence).

Details on this clone: Different DNA sequences within this sample yield the same CDR3. The CDR3 loop reads CAISESTGGSSPLHF. The CDR3 DNA reads TGTGCCATCAGTGAGTCGACAGGGGGCAGTTCACCCCTCCACTTT. This rearrangement joins TRBV10-3 to TRBJ1-6; 10 bases are shared with TRBD1. Germline V lookup: CDR1 ENHRY, CDR2 SYGVKD. The CDR3 has 15 amino acids. The V and J ends lost 0 bases and 9 bases, in that order; junction bases with no gene match: 2.

The CDR3 bases are TGTGCCAGCAGCGAGATTTTTCCTGAGCAGTTCTTC. Translation: CASSEIFPEQFF. This rearrangement joins TRBV6-6 to TRBJ2-1; unclear D gene. Trimming cost V 6 bases and J 9 bases, with 12 bases left between them. Germline V gives CDR1 MNHNY, CDR2 SVGAGI (reference sequence). This CDR3 is built from 12 residues.

This chain connects TRBV27 to TRBJ2-7, with a possible D match to TRBD2 (6 bases). The germline V gene has CDR1 MNHEY and CDR2 SMNVEV (reference sequence). This CDR3 comprises 13 residues. V was clipped by 6 bases and J by 5 bases, with 14 bases between them. CDR3 nucleotide sequence: TGTGCCAGCAGCCGGGGGTTTGGGAACGAGCAGTACTTC. Amino acids: CASSRGFGNEQYF.

The J gene is TRBJ2-3, the V gene TRBV5-6; no clear D gene. In germline, CDR1 is SGHDT, CDR2 YYEEEE. The V end was cut by 2 bases, the J end by 7 bases, with 5 bases between. This CDR3 comprises 11 residues. The CDR3 is CASSFLHTQYF. The CDR3 DNA reads TGTGCCAGCAGCTTTCTCCATACGCAGTATTTT.

The rearrangement joins TRBV24-1 to TRBJ2-1; TRBD1 aligns across 11 bases. This CDR3 is 15 amino acids long. Per the germline V gene, CDR1 is KGHDR and CDR2 is SFDVKD. V gave up 0 bases and J gave up 9 bases; unmatched junction bases: 3. The CDR3 here is CATSDLGQGAAEQFF. The CDR3 nucleotides read TGTGCCACCAGTGATTTGGGACAGGGGGCGGCTGAGCAGTTCTTC.

This chain links TRBV6-2 or TRBV6-3 with TRBJ2-7; perhaps TRBD1 as D (7 bases). Germline CDR1 is MNHEY and CDR2 is SVGEGT. The V end was cut by 2 bases, the J end by 7 bases, with 24 bases between. This CDR3 is 17 amino acids long. CDR3 in DNA: TGTGCCAGCAGTTACGTAGCGGACAGGAGTCTGTTGGGTGAGCAGTACTTC. Amino acids: CASSYVADRSLLGEQYF.

This rearrangement joins TRBV9 to TRBJ2-7; TRBD2 matches at 8 bases. The CDR3 is made up of 16 amino acids. Germline CDR1 reads SGDLS; CDR2 reads YYNGEE. J gave up 4 bases and V 0 bases, and 9 bases lay outside the gene matches. The CDR3 loop is CASSVGVSGTQYEQYF. The CDR3 bases are TGTGCCAGCAGCGTAGGCGTTAGCGGGACCCAATACGAGCAGTACTTC.

This clone was picked up a small number of times. The CDR3: CASSQPWLSGNTIYF. The CDR3 coding sequence is TGTGCCAGCAGCCAACCGTGGCTCTCTGGAAACACCATATATTTT. The chain has TRBV3-1 (or the pseudogene TRBV3-2) and TRBJ1-3; D not resolved. The CDR3 is 15 amino acids. CDR1 is LGHDT, CDR2 YNNKEL, per germline (reference sequence). Trimming stripped 2 bases from V and 0 bases from J, with 8 bases between.

V is TRBV15 and J is TRBJ2-1; D possibly corresponds to TRBD1 (6 bases). Trimming pared 3 bases from V and 0 bases from J, leaving 9 bases between. The germline CDR1 and CDR2 sequences are LNHNV and YYDKDF (reference sequence). CDR3 length: 15 residues. DNA for the CDR3: TGTGCCACCAGCAGTATGACAGGCTCCTACAATGAGCAGTTCTTC. As protein: CATSSMTGSYNEQFF.

V and J are TRBV7-3 and TRBJ2-3; maybe TRBD1 (5 bases). V dropped 5 bases and J dropped 6 bases, with 12 bases sitting between them. CDR1 SGHTA and CDR2 FQGTGA come from the germline V gene. CDR3 length equals 13 residues. This chain's CDR3 is CASSPRYRDTQYF. The CDR3 bases are TGTGCCAGCAGCCCTAGATACAGGGATACGCAGTATTTT.

The chain couples TRBV6-6 to TRBJ1-3; 7 nucleotides match TRBD1. This CDR3 has 15 residues. Germline V gene sequence: CDR1 MNHNY, CDR2 SVGAGI (reference sequence). The junction had 6 bases not matched to a gene; V was cut back by 7 bases and J by 0 bases. The CDR3 region is CASTRDSISGNTIYF. In DNA form, the CDR3 reads TGTGCCAGCACTAGGGACAGCATCTCTGGAAACACCATATATTTT.

There are a few counts of this clone. This sequence joins TRBV7-9 and TRBJ2-1; D is undetermined. In germline, CDR1 is SEHNR, CDR2 FQNEAQ (reference sequence). V lost 1 base to trimming and J lost 7 bases, with 8 bases between them. The length of the CDR3 is 13 residues. CDR3 DNA: TGTGCCAGCAGCTTAGAAGTCGGGAATGAGCAGTTCTTC. As protein: CASSLEVGNEQFF.

As for this clone: An end of the junction does not agree with germline; a read error may underlie this. The rearrangement links TRBV7-9 to TRBJ2-1, with TRBD2 identical over 11 bases. This CDR3 is 15 amino acids long. Germline V CDR1 and CDR2: SEHNR, FQNEAQ (reference sequence). The CDR3 reads CASSIAGGIYNEQFF. The CDR3 DNA sequence: TGTGCCAGCAGCATAGCGGGAGGGATCTACAATGAGCAGTTCTTC.

The J gene is TRBJ2-7, the V gene TRBV5-1, with D maybe TRBD1 (5 bases). CDR3 length: 15 amino acids. Germline CDR1 and CDR2: SGHRS and YFSETQ. V was clipped by 2 bases and J by 1 base, with 13 bases between them. CDR3 loop: CASSFSYPGSYEQYF. The CDR3 DNA is TGCGCCAGCAGCTTTAGTTATCCAGGGTCCTACGAGCAGTACTTC.

V gene TRBV5-1 combines with J gene TRBJ2-5; 9 bases match TRBD1. The CDR3 totals 15 residues. J lost 6 bases, V lost 0 bases, and 6 bases had no gene match. CDR1 is SGHRS, CDR2 YFSETQ, per germline. This chain's CDR3 is CASSLAGGQGQTQYF. The CDR3 nucleotides read TGCGCCAGCAGCTTGGCCGGGGGACAGGGACAGACCCAGTACTTC.

The chain has TRBV5-1 and TRBJ1-4; TRBD1 matches 8 bases. This CDR3 has 15 residues. Unmatched junction bases numbered 3, after V lost 3 bases and J lost 2 bases. CDR1 is SGHRS, CDR2 YFSETQ, per germline. The CDR3, as DNA: TGCGCCAGCAGCTCCCAGGGGGCCACTAATGAAAAACTGTTTTTT. It translates to CASSSQGATNEKLFF.

This clone appeared once. The chain employs TRBV5-6 and TRBJ1-2; D gene ambiguous. The CDR3 is made up of 12 amino acids. Germline values: CDR1 SGHDT, CDR2 YYEEEE. The V end was cut by 1 base, the J end by 7 bases, with 8 bases between. CDR3: CASSLMEGGYTF. CDR3 nucleotide sequence: TGTGCCAGCAGCTTGATGGAGGGTGGCTACACCTTC.